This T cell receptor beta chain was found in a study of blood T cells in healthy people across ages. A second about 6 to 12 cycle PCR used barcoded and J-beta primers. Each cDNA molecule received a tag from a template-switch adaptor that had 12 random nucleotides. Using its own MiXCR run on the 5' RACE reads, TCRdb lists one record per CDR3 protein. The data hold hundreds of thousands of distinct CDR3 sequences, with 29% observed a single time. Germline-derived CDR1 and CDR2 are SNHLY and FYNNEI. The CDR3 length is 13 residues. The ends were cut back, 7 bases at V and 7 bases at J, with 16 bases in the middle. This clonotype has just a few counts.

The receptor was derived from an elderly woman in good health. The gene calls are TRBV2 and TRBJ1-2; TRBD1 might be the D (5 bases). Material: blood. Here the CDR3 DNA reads TGTGCCAGCATCCACGGGGGGAGGGGTGGCTACACCTTC. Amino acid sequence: CASIHGGRGGYTF.